Following are 15 T cell receptor beta chains from one sample sequenced in a study of T-cell reconstitution after alpha-beta-depleted transplantation in children. Library preparation (for TCRbeta) was performed with unique molecular identifiers. TCRdb analysed the PCR reads with MiXCR anew, one entry per CDR3 protein. The sample carries about 500,000 distinct CDR3 sequences, about 31% recorded once. This specimen was PBMCs from the stem cell graft donor, taken from the stem cell graft. The receptors come from a human donor who donated a stem cell graft to a child with aplastic anemia.

The CDR3 loop reads CASGKGLAEETQYF. CDR3 nucleotide sequence: TGCGCCAGCGGAAAGGGACTAGCCGAAGAGACCCAGTACTTC. The rearrangement links TRBV5-1 to TRBJ2-5; the match to TRBD2 covers 9 bases. V gave up 7 bases and J gave up 3 bases; unmatched junction bases: 7. The germline V gene encodes CDR1 SGHRS and CDR2 YFSETQ. This CDR3 has 14 residues.

The genes are TRBV24-1 and TRBJ2-1; 8 nucleotides align to TRBD2. The CDR3 contains 20 residues. The J segment lost 1 base and the V segment lost 4 bases, leaving 17 bases of the junction unmatched. Germline values: CDR1 KGHDR, CDR2 SFDVKD. The CDR3 loop is CATSESRAGEQYWSYNEQFF. CDR3 coding DNA: TGTGCCACCAGTGAATCTCGAGCGGGAGAACAGTATTGGTCCTACAATGAGCAGTTCTTC.

This chain joins TRBV3-1 and TRBJ1-1; TRBD1 matches 8 bases. The length of the CDR3 is 14 residues. Germline values: CDR1 LGHDT, CDR2 YNNKEL (reference sequence). Trimming took 1 base from V and 11 from J; bases not matched to a gene: 9. The chain's CDR3 is CASSQGTGSLRAFF. For the CDR3, the DNA is TGTGCCAGCAGCCAAGGGACAGGGTCGCTTCGGGCTTTCTTT.

This clonotype was seen at least ten times. J is TRBJ2-1 and V is TRBV4-3; 8 bases fit TRBD2. The length of the CDR3 is 17 residues. Trimming at V came to 0 bases and at J to 6 bases, leaving 10 bases not matched to a gene. The germline CDR1 and CDR2 sequences are LGHNA and YSLEER. CDR3: CASSQDEGLAGVNEQFF. The CDR3 DNA is TGCGCCAGCAGCCAAGATGAAGGACTAGCTGGGGTCAATGAGCAGTTCTTC.

The V gene is TRBV3-1, the J gene TRBJ2-3; the match to TRBD2 covers 10 bases. The junction had 2 bases not matched to a gene; V was cut back by 4 bases and J by 4 bases. Per the germline V gene, CDR1 is LGHDT and CDR2 is YNNKEL (reference sequence). This CDR3 is built from 14 residues. CDR3 protein: CASSRTSGPDTQYF. The CDR3 nucleotides are TGTGCCAGCAGCCGGACTAGCGGTCCAGATACGCAGTATTTT.

This clonotype was observed a handful of times. The chain couples TRBV6-2 or TRBV6-3 to TRBJ2-2, with a weak D call TRBD1 (8 bases). Germline V lookup: CDR1 MNHEY, CDR2 SVGEGT. The CDR3 extends over 15 amino acids. Trimming stripped 5 bases from V and 5 bases from J, with 15 bases between. In DNA form, the CDR3 reads TGTGCCAGCAGTCTCGACAGGGGAGGGACCGGGGAGCTGTTTTTT. Amino acid sequence: CASSLDRGGTGELFF.

This clonotype showed up just a few times. The chain recombines TRBV7-2 with TRBJ2-1; tentative D call: TRBD1 (5 bases). The CDR3 covers 15 residues. Germline loops: CDR1 SGHTA, CDR2 FQGNSA. The germline V and J ends were trimmed by 5 bases and 2 bases, with 13 bases remaining between them. CDR3 sequence reads: CASSPFVGPYNEQFF. The CDR3 coding sequence is TGTGCCAGCAGCCCCTTTGTGGGGCCCTACAATGAGCAGTTCTTC.

The chain uses TRBV18 and TRBJ2-7; D remains unclear. V was trimmed by 4 bases and J by 4 bases, leaving 11 bases between them. Germline CDR1 reads KGHSH; CDR2 reads LQKENI. The CDR3 sequence is 13 residues long. CDR3 DNA: TGTGCCAGCTCACTAGACCCGAGTTACGAGCAGTACGTC. Protein sequence: CASSLDPSYEQYV.

This clonotype was counted only a few times. The CDR3 DNA is TGTGCCAGCAGCCAAGTCCAGGAAAACACCATATATTTT. Residues: CASSQVQENTIYF. The chain is built from TRBV4-2 and TRBJ1-3; D remains unclear. Germline CDR1 and CDR2: LGHNA and YNFKEQ. The CDR3 runs 13 residues. V dropped 1 base and J dropped 6 bases, with 7 bases sitting between them.

The J gene is TRBJ2-5, the V gene TRBV5-5, with a tentative D call TRBD2 (6 bases). V lost 5 bases, J lost 5 bases, and 16 bases lay in between. The CDR3 is 14 amino acids. Germline assignment: CDR1 SGHKS and CDR2 YYEKEE (reference sequence). The CDR3 DNA is TGTGCCAGCAGGTTCCCGTTAGGAGGGGAGACCCAGTACTTC. As protein: CASRFPLGGETQYF.

The chain joins TRBV9 to TRBJ2-2, with 9 bases that match TRBD2. CDR3 size: 15 residues. Germline-derived CDR1 and CDR2 are SGDLS and YYNGEE. V lost 4 bases to trimming and J lost 6 bases; unmatched junction nucleotides: 7. CDR3 sequence reads: CASSYSGSKAGELFF. The CDR3 DNA follows: TGTGCCAGCAGCTATAGCGGGAGTAAGGCCGGGGAGCTGTTTTTT.

The chain joins TRBV29-1 to TRBJ2-3; TRBD2 might be the D (6 bases). Germline loops: CDR1 SQVTM, CDR2 ANQGSEA. The CDR3 has 12 amino acids. Trimming removed 6 bases from V and 6 bases from J, with 13 bases in between. Written as DNA, the CDR3 is TGCAGCGTCTCTAGGGAGGCGGATACGCAGTATTTT. It specifies CSVSREADTQYF.

The rearrangement joins TRBV30 to TRBJ2-1; 13 positions match TRBD2. The germline V gene encodes CDR1 GTSNPN and CDR2 SVGIG (reference sequence). Germline trimming cut 3 bases from V and 1 base from J; bases unmatched to any gene: 3. The CDR3 is 16 residues long. The CDR3 DNA reads as TGTGCCTGGAGCCTGACTAGCGGGAGGTCCTACAATGAGCAGTTCTTC. Its protein is CAWSLTSGRSYNEQFF. The whole variable domain, filled in from reference TRBV30 and TRBJ2-1, reads SQTIHQWPATLVQPVGSPLSLECTVEGTSNPNLYWYRQAAGRGLQLLFYSVGIGQISSEVPQNLSASRPQDRQFILSSKKLLLSDSGFYLCAWSLTSGRSYNEQFFGPGTRLTVL.

The chain combines TRBV7-9 with TRBJ1-2, with D unresolved. Germline lookup yields CDR1 SEHNR and CDR2 FQNEAQ (reference sequence). V lost 4 bases and J 0 bases, leaving 12 bases between the germline ends. There are 15 residues in the CDR3. CDR3 residues: CASSSFTEPNYGYTF. In nucleotides, the CDR3 is TGTGCCAGCAGCTCTTTTACAGAACCTAACTATGGCTACACCTTC.

This clonotype was counted many times. The chain recombines TRBV7-2 with TRBJ2-1; D may be TRBD1 or TRBD2 (5 bases each). Trimming took off 2 bases at V and 7 bases at J, with 12 bases between the two ends. CDR3 length equals 14 residues. In germline, CDR1 is SGHTA, CDR2 FQGNSA. CDR3 residues: CASSLPGGGNEQFF. CDR3 nucleotides: TGTGCCAGCAGCTTACCTGGGGGTGGGAATGAGCAGTTCTTC.